These T cell receptor beta chains were read from a single sample in a study of OX40 agonist ivuxolimab in advanced cancers. The data were produced by immunoSEQ multiplex PCR, yet TCRdb's version contains in-frame clones alone and is incomplete. The data contain approximately 98,000 clones, approximately 80% of them seen just once; the ten biggest clones take up around 5%. The sample consisted of CD4+ or CD8+ T cells sorted from blood, taken in a trial of the OX40 agonist ivuxolimab. Source of these receptors: an adult with an advanced solid tumor such as melanoma, head and neck, liver or kidney cancer. Each CDR3 is given with its conserved first and last residue. A D gene is named only where the DNA matches it firmly. Some rows have no size entry. The others give once, few or many, or a class for an expanded clone.

few	TRBV25-1	-	TRBJ1-5	CASKGQPQHF	TGTGCCAGCAAGGGACAGCCCCAGCATTTT
-	TRBV29-1	-	TRBJ1-1	CSVGMLEAFF	TGCAGCGTTGGTATGCTGGAAGCTTTCTTT
-	TRBV4-1	-	TRBJ2-6	CASSQEGVTGANVLTF	TGCGCCAGCAGCCAAGAGGGGGTAACTGGTGCCAACGTCCTGACTTTC
-	TRBV15	-	TRBJ1-4	CATSRAHSLLNEKLFF	TGTGCCACCAGCAGAGCTCACAGCCTCCTTAATGAAAAACTGTTTTTT
once	TRBV6-5	TRBD1	TRBJ2-3	CASSWDRGRSTDTQYF	TGTGCCAGCAGTTGGGACAGGGGCCGAAGCACAGATACGCAGTATTTT
-	TRBV2	TRBD1	TRBJ2-7	CASSGQTGNEQYF	TGTGCCAGCAGTGGGCAGACAGGGAACGAGCAGTACTTC
many	TRBV7-2	-	TRBJ2-1	CASSLYGAYNEQFF	TGTGCCAGCAGCTTATACGGCGCCTACAATGAGCAGTTCTTC
few	TRBV6-1	TRBD2	TRBJ2-5	CASSPPGLAAETQYF	TGTGCCAGCAGCCCCCCGGGACTAGCGGCTGAGACCCAGTACTTC
-	TRBV9	TRBD2	TRBJ2-5	CASSGGLAVSQETQYF	TGTGCCAGCAGCGGCGGACTAGCGGTTAGCCAAGAGACCCAGTACTTC
-	TRBV19	-	TRBJ1-3	CASSLVTGLSGNTIYF	TGTGCCAGTAGTTTGGTTACAGGGCTCTCTGGAAACACCATATATTTT
once	TRBV11-2	TRBD2	TRBJ2-3	CASSLRLAGFLDTQYF	TGTGCCAGCAGCTTACGACTAGCGGGGTTTTTAGATACGCAGTATTTT
-	TRBV5-1	-	TRBJ2-7	CASSLIRETYEQYF	TGCGCCAGCAGCTTGATAAGGGAAACCTACGAGCAGTACTTC
-	TRBV20-1	-	TRBJ1-1	CRGVGGTEAFF	TGCAGGGGGGTCGGGGGTACTGAAGCTTTCTTT
-	TRBV7-2	TRBD2	TRBJ2-7	CASSPSGRNYEQYF	TGTGCCAGCAGCCCTAGCGGGAGGAACTACGAGCAGTACTTC
once	TRBV30	TRBD1	TRBJ2-7	CAWIKVTGAYEQYF	TGTGCCTGGATCAAGGTGACAGGGGCCTACGAGCAGTACTTC
-	TRBV5-6	-	TRBJ1-1	CASSPLQRGSEAFF	TGTGCCAGCAGCCCCCTTCAGCGGGGGAGTGAAGCTTTCTTT
-	TRBV14	TRBD2	TRBJ2-3	CASSQDWRGGTDTQYF	TGTGCCAGCAGCCAAGACTGGCGGGGGGGCACAGATACGCAGTATTTT
-	TRBV18	-	TRBJ1-2	CASSHSEGYGYTF	TGTGCCAGCTCCCACAGTGAGGGTTATGGCTACACCTTC
-	TRBV4-1	TRBD1	TRBJ1-2	CASSPASGTDSYGYTF	TGCGCCAGCAGCCCCGCGTCCGGGACAGACTCCTATGGCTACACCTTC
once	TRBV6-5	TRBD1	TRBJ2-7	CASRGGGDRVYEQYF	TGTGCCAGCAGGGGAGGAGGGGACAGGGTCTACGAGCAGTACTTC
-	TRBV5-1	TRBD1	TRBJ2-7	CASSLEGDRVYEQYF	TGCGCCAGCAGCTTGGAGGGGGACAGGGTCTACGAGCAGTACTTC
-	TRBV7-8	-	TRBJ2-1	CASSLILRGEGNEQFF	TGTGCCAGCAGCTTAATATTGCGCGGGGAAGGCAATGAGCAGTTCTTC
-	TRBV7-8	-	TRBJ2-3	CASSHRRGFSTDTQYF	TGTGCCAGCAGCCACCGAAGGGGCTTCAGCACAGATACGCAGTATTTT
once	TRBV6-4	-	TRBJ2-2	CASTPFANTGELFF	TGTGCCAGCACACCCTTCGCGAACACCGGGGAGCTGTTTTTT
-	TRBV7-2	-	TRBJ2-1	CASSLAGRGDEQFF	TGTGCCAGCAGCTTAGCTGGGCGTGGCGATGAGCAGTTCTTC
-	TRBV29-1	TRBD2	TRBJ2-3	CSVENSGSATFAADTQYF	TGCAGCGTTGAGAATAGCGGGAGCGCTACATTCGCCGCGGATACGCAGTATTTT
-	TRBV29-1	TRBD1	TRBJ2-1	CSEDRVSNEQFF	TGCAGCGAGGACAGGGTTTCCAATGAGCAGTTCTTC
-	TRBV7-9	TRBD2	TRBJ2-1	CASLGREGPGSYNEQFF	TGTGCCAGCCTAGGGCGGGAGGGCCCGGGATCCTACAATGAGCAGTTCTTC
-	TRBV7-3	TRBD2	TRBJ2-3	CASSLRAWEGTNTDTQYF	TGTGCCAGCAGCTTAAGGGCGTGGGAGGGGACTAACACAGATACGCAGTATTTT
-	TRBV12-5	-	TRBJ2-7	CASGLRQGTSYEQYF	TGTGCTAGTGGTTTGCGACAGGGGACTAGCTACGAGCAGTACTTC
-	TRBV7-9	TRBD1	TRBJ2-7	CASSSNSRGQGTVDEQYF	TGTGCCAGCAGCTCCAACAGCCGGGGACAGGGGACTGTGGACGAGCAGTACTTC
once	TRBV6-1	-	TRBJ1-5	CASSEIYQPQHF	TGTGCCAGCAGTGAGATTTATCAGCCCCAGCATTTT
few	TRBV18	-	TRBJ2-5	CASSPVSDPVGETQYF	TGTGCCAGCTCACCAGTTTCGGACCCAGTCGGGGAGACCCAGTACTTC
-	TRBV9	TRBD1	TRBJ1-2	CASSPGGPDYGYTF	TGTGCCAGCAGCCCAGGGGGACCCGACTATGGCTACACCTTC
-	TRBV14	-	TRBJ2-2	CASSQDGWQGGTGELFF	TGTGCCAGCAGCCAAGATGGGTGGCAGGGTGGCACCGGGGAGCTGTTTTTT
-	TRBV5-4	-	TRBJ1-2	CASRRLGANYGYTF	TGTGCCAGCAGGCGGCTTGGAGCTAACTATGGCTACACCTTC
-	TRBV14	TRBD1	TRBJ2-7	CASSRGTGPYEQYF	TGTGCCAGCAGCCGGGGGACAGGGCCCTACGAGCAGTACTTC